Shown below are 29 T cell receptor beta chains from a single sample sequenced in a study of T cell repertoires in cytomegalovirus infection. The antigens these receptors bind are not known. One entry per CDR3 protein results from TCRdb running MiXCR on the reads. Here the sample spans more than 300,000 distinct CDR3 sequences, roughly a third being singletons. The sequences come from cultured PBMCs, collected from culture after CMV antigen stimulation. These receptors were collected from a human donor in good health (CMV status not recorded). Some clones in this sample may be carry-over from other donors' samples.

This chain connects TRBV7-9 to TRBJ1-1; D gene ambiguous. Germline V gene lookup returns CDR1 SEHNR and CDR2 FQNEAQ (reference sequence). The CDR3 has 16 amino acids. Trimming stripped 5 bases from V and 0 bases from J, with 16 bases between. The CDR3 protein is CASSPREGLMNTEAFF. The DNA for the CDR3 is TGTGCCAGCAGCCCCCGGGAGGGCCTTATGAACACTGAAGCTTTCTTT.

The CDR3 nucleotides are TGTGCCAGCAGCTTAGCCCCGGGAACGCAGTACGTC. Protein product: CASSLAPGTQYV. The chain recombines TRBV11-2 with TRBJ2-7, with D possibly matching TRBD2 (5 bases). Trimming took off 1 base at V and 9 bases at J, with 10 bases between the two ends. The CDR3 covers 12 residues. Germline assignment: CDR1 SGHAT and CDR2 FQNNGV.

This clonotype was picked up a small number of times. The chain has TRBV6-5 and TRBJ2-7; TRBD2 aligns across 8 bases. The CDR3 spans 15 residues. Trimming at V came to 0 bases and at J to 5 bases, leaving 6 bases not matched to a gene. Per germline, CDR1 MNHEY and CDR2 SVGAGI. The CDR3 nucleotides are TGTGCCAGCAGTTACTCCAGGGGAGCGGGGGACGAGCAGTACTTC. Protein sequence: CASSYSRGAGDEQYF.

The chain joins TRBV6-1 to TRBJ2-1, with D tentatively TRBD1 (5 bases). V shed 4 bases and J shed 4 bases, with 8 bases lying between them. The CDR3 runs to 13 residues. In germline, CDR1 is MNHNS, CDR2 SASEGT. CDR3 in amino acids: CASSAKGYNEQFF. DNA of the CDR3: TGTGCCAGCAGTGCTAAGGGGTACAATGAGCAGTTCTTC.

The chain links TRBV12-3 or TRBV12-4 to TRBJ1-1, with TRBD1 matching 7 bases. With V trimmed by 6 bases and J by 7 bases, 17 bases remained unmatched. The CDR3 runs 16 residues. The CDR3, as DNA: TGTGCCAGCAGCTCGGAGGACAGGCTAACAAAGCGTGAAGCTTTCTTT. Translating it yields CASSSEDRLTKREAFF.

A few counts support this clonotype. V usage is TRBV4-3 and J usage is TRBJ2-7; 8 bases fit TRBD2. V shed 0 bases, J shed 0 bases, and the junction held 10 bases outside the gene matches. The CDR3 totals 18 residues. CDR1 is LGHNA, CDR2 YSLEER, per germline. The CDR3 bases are TGCGCCAGCAGCCAAGATCGGGGGGGAGGAGATCCCTCCTACGAGCAGTACTTC. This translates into CASSQDRGGGDPSYEQYF.

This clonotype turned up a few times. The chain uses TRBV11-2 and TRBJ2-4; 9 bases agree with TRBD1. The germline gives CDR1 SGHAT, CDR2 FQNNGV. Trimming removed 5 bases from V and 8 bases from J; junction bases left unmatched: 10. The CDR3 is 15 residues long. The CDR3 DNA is TGTGCCAGCAGCACCCGGACAGGGGCTTTGGACATTCAGTACTTC. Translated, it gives CASSTRTGALDIQYF.

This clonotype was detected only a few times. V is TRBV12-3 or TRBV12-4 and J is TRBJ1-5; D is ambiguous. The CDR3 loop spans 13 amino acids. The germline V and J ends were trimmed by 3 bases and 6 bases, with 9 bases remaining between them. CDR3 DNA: TGTGCCAGCAGTTTCCGTCCTCCTCAGCCCCAGCATTTT. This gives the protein CASSFRPPQPQHF.

CDR3 amino acids: CASSEYRTGEVLNIQYF. CDR3 DNA sequence: TGTGCCAGCAGTGAATACCGGACAGGGGAGGTTTTGAACATTCAGTACTTC. The V gene is TRBV6-1, the J gene TRBJ2-4; 9 nucleotides match TRBD1. Germline V lookup: CDR1 MNHNS, CDR2 SASEGT. Trimming cost V 2 bases and J 7 bases; bases outside gene matches: 12. The CDR3 consists of 17 residues.

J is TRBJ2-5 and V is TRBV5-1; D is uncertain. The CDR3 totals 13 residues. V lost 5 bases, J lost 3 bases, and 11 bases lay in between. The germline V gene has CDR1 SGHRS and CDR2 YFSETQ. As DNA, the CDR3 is TGCGCCAGCAGAGAACGGCAGGAAGAGACCCAGTACTTC. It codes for CASRERQEETQYF.

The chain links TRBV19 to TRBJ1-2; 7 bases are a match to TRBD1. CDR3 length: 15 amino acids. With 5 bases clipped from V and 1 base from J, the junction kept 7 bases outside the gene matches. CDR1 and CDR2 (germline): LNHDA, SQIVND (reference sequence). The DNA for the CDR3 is TGTGCCAGTAGTCTAAGGGACAGTTATAACTATGGCTACACCTTC. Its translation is CASSLRDSYNYGYTF.

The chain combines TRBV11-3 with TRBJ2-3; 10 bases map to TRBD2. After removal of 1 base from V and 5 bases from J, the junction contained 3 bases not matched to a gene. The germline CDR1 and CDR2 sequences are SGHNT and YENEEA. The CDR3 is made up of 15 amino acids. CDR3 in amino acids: CASSLGASGRDTQYF. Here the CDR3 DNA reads TGTGCCAGCAGCTTAGGGGCTAGCGGGAGAGATACGCAGTATTTT. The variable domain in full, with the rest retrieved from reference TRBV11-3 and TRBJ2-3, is EAGVVQSPRYKIIEKKQPVAFWCNPISGHNTLYWYLQNLGQGPELLIRYENEEAVDDSQLPKDRFSAERLKGVDSTLKIQPAELGDSAVYLCASSLGASGRDTQYFGPGTRLTVL.

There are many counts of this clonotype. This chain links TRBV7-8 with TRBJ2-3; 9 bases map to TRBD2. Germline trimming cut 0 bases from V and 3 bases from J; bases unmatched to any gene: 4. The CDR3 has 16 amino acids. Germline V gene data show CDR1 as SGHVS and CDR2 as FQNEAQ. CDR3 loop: CASSLAAGGRTDTQYF. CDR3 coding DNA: TGTGCCAGCAGCTTAGCAGCGGGAGGTCGAACAGATACGCAGTATTTT.

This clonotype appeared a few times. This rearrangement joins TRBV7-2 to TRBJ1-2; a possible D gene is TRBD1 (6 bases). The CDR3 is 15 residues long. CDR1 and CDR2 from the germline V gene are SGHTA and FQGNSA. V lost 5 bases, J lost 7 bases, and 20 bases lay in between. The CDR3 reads CASSLIQGGSFGYTF. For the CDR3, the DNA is TGTGCCAGCAGCCTAATACAGGGAGGGTCGTTTGGCTACACCTTC. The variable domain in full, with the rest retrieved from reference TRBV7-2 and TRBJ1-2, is GAGVSQSPSNKVTEKGKDVELRCDPISGHTALYWYRQSLGQGLEFLIYFQGNSAPDKSGLPSDRFSAERTGGSVSTLTIQRTQQEDSAVYLCASSLIQGGSFGYTFGSGTRLTVV.

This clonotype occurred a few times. The DNA of the CDR3 is TGTGCCAGCAGTTTAGGGGGACTCTTGAACACTGAAGCTTTCTTT. This gives the protein CASSLGGLLNTEAFF. The gene calls are TRBV28 and TRBJ1-1, with D tentatively TRBD1 (5 bases). Germline V gene data show CDR1 as MDHEN and CDR2 as SYDVKM. V was trimmed by 2 bases and J by 0 bases, leaving 10 bases between them. The CDR3 sequence is 15 residues long.

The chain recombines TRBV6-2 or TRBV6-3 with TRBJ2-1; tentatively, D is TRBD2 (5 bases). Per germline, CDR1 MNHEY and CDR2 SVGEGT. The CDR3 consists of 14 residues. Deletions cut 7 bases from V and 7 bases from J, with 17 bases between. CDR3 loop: CASTLDGGGNEQFF. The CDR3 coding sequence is TGTGCCAGCACCTTAGACGGAGGTGGGAATGAGCAGTTCTTC.

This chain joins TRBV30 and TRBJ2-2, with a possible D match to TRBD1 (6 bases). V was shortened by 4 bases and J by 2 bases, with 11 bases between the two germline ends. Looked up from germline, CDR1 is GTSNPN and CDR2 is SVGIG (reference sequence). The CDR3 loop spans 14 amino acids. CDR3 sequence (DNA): TGTGCCTGGAATGCGGACAGAAACACCGGGGAGCTGTTTTTT. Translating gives CAWNADRNTGELFF.

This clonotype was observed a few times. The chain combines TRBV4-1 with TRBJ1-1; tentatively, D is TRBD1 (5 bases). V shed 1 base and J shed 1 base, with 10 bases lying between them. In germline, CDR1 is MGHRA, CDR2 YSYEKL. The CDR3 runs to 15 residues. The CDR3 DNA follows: TGCGCCAGCAGCCAAGTTTTCAGGGCGAACACTGAAGCTTTCTTT. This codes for CASSQVFRANTEAFF.

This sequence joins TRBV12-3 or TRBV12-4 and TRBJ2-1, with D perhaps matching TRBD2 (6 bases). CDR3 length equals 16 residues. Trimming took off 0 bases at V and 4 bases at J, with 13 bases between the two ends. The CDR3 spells CASSLALTGSYNEQFF. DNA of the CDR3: TGTGCCAGCAGTTTAGCGCTAACCGGGAGTTACAATGAGCAGTTCTTC.

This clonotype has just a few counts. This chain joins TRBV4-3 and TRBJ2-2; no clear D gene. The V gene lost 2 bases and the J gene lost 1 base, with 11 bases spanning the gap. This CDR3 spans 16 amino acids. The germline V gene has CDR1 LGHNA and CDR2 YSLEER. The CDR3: CASSQPPQMNTGELFF. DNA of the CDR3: TGCGCCAGCAGCCAACCACCCCAAATGAACACCGGGGAGCTGTTTTTT.

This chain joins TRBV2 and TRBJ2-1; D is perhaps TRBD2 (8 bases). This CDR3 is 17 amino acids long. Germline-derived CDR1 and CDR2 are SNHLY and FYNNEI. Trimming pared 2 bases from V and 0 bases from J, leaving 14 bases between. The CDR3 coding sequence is TGTGCCAGCAGTGAATATAGCGGGGACAGCTCCTACAATGAGCAGTTCTTC. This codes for CASSEYSGDSSYNEQFF.

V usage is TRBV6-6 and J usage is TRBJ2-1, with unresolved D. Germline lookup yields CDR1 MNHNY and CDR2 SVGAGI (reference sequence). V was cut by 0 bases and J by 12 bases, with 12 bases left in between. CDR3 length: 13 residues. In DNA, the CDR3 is TGTGCCAGCAGTTACTCCCCACAACCCGGGCAGTTCTTC. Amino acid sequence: CASSYSPQPGQFF.

CDR3 coding DNA: TGCAGTGCTCTTCGAGACTCCGGCCTTATGCACAATGAGCAGTTCTTC. The encoded protein is CSALRDSGLMHNEQFF. The J gene is TRBJ2-1, the V gene TRBV20-1, with D unresolved. The CDR3 totals 16 residues. The V gene's germline CDR1 is DFQATT and CDR2 SNEGSKA (reference sequence). The V and J ends lost 5 bases and 5 bases respectively, with 22 bases between them.

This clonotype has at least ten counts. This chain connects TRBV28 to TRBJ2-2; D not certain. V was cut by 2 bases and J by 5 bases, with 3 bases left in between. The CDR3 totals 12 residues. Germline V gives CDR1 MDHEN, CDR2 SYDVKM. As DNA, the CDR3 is TGTGCCAGCAGTTTAGAGACCGGGGAGCTGTTTTTT. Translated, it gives CASSLETGELFF.

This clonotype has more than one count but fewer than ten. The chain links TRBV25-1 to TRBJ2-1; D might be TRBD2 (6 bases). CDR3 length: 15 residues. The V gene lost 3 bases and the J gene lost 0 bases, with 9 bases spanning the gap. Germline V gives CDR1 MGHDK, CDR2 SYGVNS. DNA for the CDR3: TGTGCCAGCAGTGAGGGAGGTCTCTCCTACAATGAGCAGTTCTTC. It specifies CASSEGGLSYNEQFF.

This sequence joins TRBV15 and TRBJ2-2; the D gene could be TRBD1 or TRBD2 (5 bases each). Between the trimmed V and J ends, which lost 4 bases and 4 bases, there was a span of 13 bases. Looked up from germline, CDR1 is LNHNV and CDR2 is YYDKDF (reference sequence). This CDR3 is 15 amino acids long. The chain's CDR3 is CATSKSGALTGELFF. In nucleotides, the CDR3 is TGTGCCACCAGCAAATCCGGGGCACTCACCGGGGAGCTGTTTTTT.

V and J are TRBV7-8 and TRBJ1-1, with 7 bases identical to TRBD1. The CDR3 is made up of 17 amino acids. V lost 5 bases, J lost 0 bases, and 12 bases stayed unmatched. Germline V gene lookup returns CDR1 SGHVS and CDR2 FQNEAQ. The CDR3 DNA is TGTGCCAGCAGCAAACAAAATACAGGGGCCTTGAACACTGAAGCTTTCTTT. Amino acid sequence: CASSKQNTGALNTEAFF.

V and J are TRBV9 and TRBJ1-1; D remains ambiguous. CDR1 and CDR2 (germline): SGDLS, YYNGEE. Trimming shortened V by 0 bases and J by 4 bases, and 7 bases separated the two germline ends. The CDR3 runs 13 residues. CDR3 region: CASSVALTTEAFF. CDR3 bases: TGTGCCAGCAGCGTAGCCCTCACCACTGAAGCTTTCTTT.

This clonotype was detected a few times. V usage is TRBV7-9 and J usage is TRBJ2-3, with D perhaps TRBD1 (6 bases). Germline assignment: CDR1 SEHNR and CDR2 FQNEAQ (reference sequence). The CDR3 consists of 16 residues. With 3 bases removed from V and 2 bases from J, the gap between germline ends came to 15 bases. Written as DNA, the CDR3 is TGTGCCAGCAGCTTCGGGACACTTTCCTTCACAGATACGCAGTATTTT. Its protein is CASSFGTLSFTDTQYF.